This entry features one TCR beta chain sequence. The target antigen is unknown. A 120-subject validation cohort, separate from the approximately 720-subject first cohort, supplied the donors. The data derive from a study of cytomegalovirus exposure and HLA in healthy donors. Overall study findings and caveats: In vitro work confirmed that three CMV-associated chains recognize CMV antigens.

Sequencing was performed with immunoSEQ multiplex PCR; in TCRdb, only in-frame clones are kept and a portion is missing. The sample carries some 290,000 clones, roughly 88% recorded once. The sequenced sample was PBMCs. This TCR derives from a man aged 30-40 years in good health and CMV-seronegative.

The CDR3 sequence is CSVEGSIGTDTQYF. CDR3 coding DNA: TGCAGCGTTGAGGGCAGCATAGGCACAGATACGCAGTATTTT. The V call is TRBV29-1, the J call TRBJ2-3; D gene uncertain. Trimming removed 3 bases from V and 1 base from J, with 11 bases in between. The CDR3 loop spans 14 amino acids. The germline V gene encodes CDR1 SQVTM and CDR2 ANQGSEA.